The following is a T cell receptor beta chain sequence with its context. The data belong to a study of blood T cell repertoires in COVID-19. Study-wide background: Italy, Spain and the United States were the sources of the convalescent and acute COVID-19 samples. Sources were T cells, B-cell-depleted T cells, or PBMCs; the material itself was cDNA or gDNA.

The CDR3 runs 18 residues. Germline loops: CDR1 LGHDT, CDR2 YNNKEL (reference sequence). V lost 1 base to trimming and J lost 2 bases; unmatched junction nucleotides: 10. This table comes from immunoSEQ multiplex PCR, and its TCRdb copy is limited to in-frame clones, with some not included. The data show roughly 150,000 clones, more than 80% seen once. Sequences were obtained from peripheral blood. This chain connects TRBV3-1 (or the pseudogene TRBV3-2) to TRBJ2-3; the match to TRBD2 covers 9 bases. This clonotype was obtained from an older woman with active COVID-19. The CDR3 sequence: CASSQVMAGGSLTDTQYF. CDR3 DNA sequence: TGTGCCAGCAGCCAAGTGATGGCGGGAGGGTCACTCACAGATACGCAGTATTTT.